This is a list of T cell receptor beta chains from one sample in a study of beta chain features in type 1 diabetes. Assay: immunoSEQ multiplex PCR; the TCRdb copy retains only in-frame clones and omits some. The sample yields fewer than 900,000 clones, roughly 16% seen once. Sequenced material: naive CD4+ T cells from blood. The receptors originated from a woman under 30 in good health. CDR3s leave out the opening cysteine and the closing phenylalanine or tryptophan. The order of the fields is J gene, V gene, CDR3 length, D gene, CDR3 protein. A D gene is named only where the DNA matches it firmly.

TRBJ2-7,TRBV7-2,12,NA,ASSFSGWGREQY
TRBJ2-7,TRBV11-2,12,NA,ASSLARYSYEQY
TRBJ2-1,TRBV28,9,NA,ASSRPNEQF
TRBJ2-1,TRBV6-6,13,TRBD1,ASSLDRGQSSEQF
TRBJ2-7,TRBV7-2,13,TRBD2,ASSPSTSGLYEQY
TRBJ2-3,TRBV9,11,NA,ASSVDRGDTQY
TRBJ1-3,TRBV15,11,NA,ATSRDRGDTIY
TRBJ2-7,TRBV9,12,TRBD2,ASSVAAGAYEQY
TRBJ2-3,TRBV7-6,14,TRBD2,ASSGRLAGGTDTQY
TRBJ2-7,TRBV27,13,TRBD1,ASSRGTTGVYEQY
TRBJ2-3,TRBV4-2,13,NA,ASSQEVRGTDTQY
TRBJ2-3,TRBV5-4,11,NA,ASSPRDADTQY
TRBJ2-7,TRBV10-3,9,TRBD1,ATRGGPEQY
TRBJ2-5,TRBV7-9,13,TRBD1,ASSLLQGAWETQY
TRBJ2-3,TRBV28,13,TRBD2,ASSLAGPRTDTQY
TRBJ2-1,TRBV5-4,14,TRBD2,ASSDSGRIAYNEQF
TRBJ2-1,TRBV11-2,12,TRBD2,ASSLGGRHNEQF
TRBJ2-7,TRBV7-2,12,NA,ASSLVQGAYEQY
TRBJ2-1,TRBV6-6,10,NA,ASSQAEGEQF
TRBJ1-5,TRBV11-3,11,NA,ASSLDRDQPQH
TRBJ2-1,TRBV7-8,13,TRBD2,ASSFSGSLRNEQF
TRBJ2-7,TRBV5-1,11,NA,ASSPDASYEQY
TRBJ1-5,TRBV5-6,12,TRBD1,ASSHGQGVQPQH
TRBJ2-3,TRBV7-9,13,NA,ASSPPRGTTDTQY
TRBJ2-3,TRBV19,13,NA,ASSRGTDSTDTQY
TRBJ2-1,TRBV4-3,12,NA,ASSPNPPYNEQF
TRBJ2-7,TRBV28,12,NA,ASSFSWAVYEQY
TRBJ2-5,TRBV29-1,10,NA,SGNAGPETQY
TRBJ2-1,TRBV19,12,NA,ASSMVSTYNEQF
TRBJ2-2,TRBV27,13,TRBD1,ASSRGQGAVGELF
TRBJ2-2,TRBV6-5,13,NA,ASSKWNPNTGELF
TRBJ1-2,TRBV19,13,NA,ASTEESVTNYGYT
TRBJ2-3,TRBV15,15,TRBD2,ATSRPAGGRQGDTQY
TRBJ1-1,TRBV2,15,TRBD1,ASSNPGDRGTNTEAF
TRBJ2-7,TRBV2,13,NA,ASRSVAGRYYEQY
TRBJ2-6,TRBV5-1,15,NA,ASSLNPGATGANVLT
TRBJ2-7,TRBV28,13,NA,ASSVVRGSSYEQY
TRBJ2-7,TRBV28,10,NA,ASSLGSYEQY
TRBJ2-1,TRBV27,13,NA,ASSKREYRPDEQF
TRBJ2-7,TRBV19,13,TRBD2,ASSSIVAGADEQY
TRBJ1-1,TRBV6-1,9,NA,VTGWNTEAF
TRBJ2-5,TRBV28,18,TRBD2,ASSLTYLPREGPFQETQY
TRBJ1-1,TRBV7-9,13,NA,ASSFEAGVIRSAF
TRBJ2-1,TRBV28,11,NA,ASSFGVAHEQF
TRBJ1-1,TRBV7-9,13,NA,ASSSRGHLNTEAF
TRBJ2-1,TRBV18,12,NA,ASSPRATGSEQF